This T cell receptor beta chain emerged from a study of blood T cell repertoires in COVID-19. Overall study: Sites across the United States, Italy and Spain contributed samples from acute and convalescent COVID-19.

Trimming removed 9 bases from V and 0 bases from J; junction bases left unmatched: 8. Per germline, CDR1 MNHEY and CDR2 SVGAGI. The CDR3 is 15 residues long. Original analysis: Amplifying reference gene primers gave estimates of nucleated cell counts. Measured with immunoSEQ multiplex PCR; TCRdb has only the in-frame clones, and not every one. The V and J calls and the clone size are those of that table, but D and trimming were determined from the DNA. The data contain about 240,000 clones, approximately 78% of them singletons. The rearrangement links TRBV6-5 to TRBJ2-1, with 7 positions matching TRBD2. The clonotype originates from a woman in her sixties with active or convalescent COVID-19. The sample taken for sequencing was peripheral blood. The CDR3 protein is CASFSGYRSYNEQFF. The CDR3 DNA sequence: TGTGCCAGTTTTAGCGGGTACCGCTCCTACAATGAGCAGTTCTTC.